This TCR beta chain was identified in a study of Ad26.COV2.S vaccination and SARS-CoV-2 variants. General study findings and limits: Spike-specific TCR breadth was greater in vaccine than placebo recipients. The TCR breadth and depth analyses may have understated or missed part of the total T cell responses.

Clones were sequenced by immunoSEQ multiplex PCR, and TCRdb holds only the in-frame ones, with some missing. The data contain roughly 380,000 clones, about 90% of them singletons. The CDR3 is made up of 14 amino acids. V dropped 0 bases and J dropped 9 bases, with 14 bases sitting between them. Germline V gene lookup returns CDR1 MNHEY and CDR2 SVGAGI. A word on this clone: Antigen specificity is unknown.

The V call is TRBV6-5, the J call TRBJ1-2, with a weak D call TRBD1 (5 bases). The TCR originated in a human donor who had recovered from COVID-19. Sequenced material: peripheral blood, taken after recovery from COVID-19. In nucleotides, the CDR3 is TGTGCCAGCAGTTACTCGGGGGTCCAAATGAGCTACACCTTC. The encoded protein is CASSYSGVQMSYTF.